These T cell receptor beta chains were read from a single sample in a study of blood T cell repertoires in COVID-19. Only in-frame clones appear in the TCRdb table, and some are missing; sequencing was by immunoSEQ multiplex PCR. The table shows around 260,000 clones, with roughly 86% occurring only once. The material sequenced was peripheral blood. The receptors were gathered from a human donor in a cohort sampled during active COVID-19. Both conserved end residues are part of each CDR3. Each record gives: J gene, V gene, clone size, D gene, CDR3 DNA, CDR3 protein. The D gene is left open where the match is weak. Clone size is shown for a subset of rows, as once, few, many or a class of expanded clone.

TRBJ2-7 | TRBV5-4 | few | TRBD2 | TGTGCCAGCAGCTTATCCGGGACTACGTACGAGCAGTACTTC | CASSLSGTTYEQYF
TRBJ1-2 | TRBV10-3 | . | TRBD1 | TGTGCCATCAAGGGGACAGGGTCACTTATGGGCTATGGCTACACCTTC | CAIKGTGSLMGYGYTF
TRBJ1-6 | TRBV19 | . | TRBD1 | TGTGCCAGTAGTATAGGTGGGACAGCGCTTAATTCACCCCTCCACTTT | CASSIGGTALNSPLHF
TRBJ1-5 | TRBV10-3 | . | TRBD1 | TGTGCCATCAGTGCAACAGGGGGCGCCCAGCCCCAGCATTTT | CAISATGGAQPQHF
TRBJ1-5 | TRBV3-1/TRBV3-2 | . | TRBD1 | TGTGCCAGCAGCAGAGGGACAGATAGCAATCAGCCCCAGCATTTT | CASSRGTDSNQPQHF
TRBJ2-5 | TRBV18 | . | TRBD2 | TGTGCCAGCTCACCCCGGACTAGCGGGCGAGAGACCCAGTACTTC | CASSPRTSGRETQYF
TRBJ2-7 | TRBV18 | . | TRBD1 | TGTGCCAGCTCAACCGACAGGGGCCCCTACGAGCAGTACTTC | CASSTDRGPYEQYF
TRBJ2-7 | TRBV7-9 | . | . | TGTGCCAGCAGCTTAGGACTAGAGTACGACGAGCAGTACTTC | CASSLGLEYDEQYF
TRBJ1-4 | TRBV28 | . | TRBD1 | TGTGCCAGCAGTGTCCAGGGGGCAACTAATGAAAAACTGTTTTTT | CASSVQGATNEKLFF
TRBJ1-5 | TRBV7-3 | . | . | TGTGCCAGCAGCTCGTCAGGTAGCAATCAGCCCCAGCATTTT | CASSSSGSNQPQHF
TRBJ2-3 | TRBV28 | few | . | TGTGCCAGCAGTCCCGTCACAGATACGCAGTATTTT | CASSPVTDTQYF
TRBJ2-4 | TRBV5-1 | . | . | TGCGCCAGCAGCTTAGAGGGAGTGGGAAACATTCAGTACTTC | CASSLEGVGNIQYF
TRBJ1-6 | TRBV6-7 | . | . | TGTGCCAGCAGTTACTCGATCAGGGGAAGTTCACCCCTCCACTTT | CASSYSIRGSSPLHF
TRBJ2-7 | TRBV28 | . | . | TGTGCCAGCAGTTTAGAAGGGGTTTTAGGCGAGCAGTACTTC | CASSLEGVLGEQYF
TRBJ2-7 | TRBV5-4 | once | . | TGTGCCAGCAGCTTGGGGACAGAAACGAACGAGCAGTACTTC | CASSLGTETNEQYF
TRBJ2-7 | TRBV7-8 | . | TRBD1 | TGTGCCAGCAGCGCCAGGGACAGGGCCTCCTACGAGCAGTACTTC | CASSARDRASYEQYF
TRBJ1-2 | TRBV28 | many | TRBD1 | TGTGCCAGCAGTTCAAATGACAGGGTAGGAGGCTACACCTTC | CASSSNDRVGGYTF
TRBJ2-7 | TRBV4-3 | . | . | TGCGCCAGCAGCCAATACGGGAGCTATCGGTACGAGCAGTACTTC | CASSQYGSYRYEQYF
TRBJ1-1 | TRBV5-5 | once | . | TGTGCCAGCAGCCTACAGGACATGAACACTGAAGCTTTCTTT | CASSLQDMNTEAFF
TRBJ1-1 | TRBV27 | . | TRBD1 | TGTGCCAGCAGTTCAAGACAGGGCCTGAACACTGAAGCTTTCTTT | CASSSRQGLNTEAFF
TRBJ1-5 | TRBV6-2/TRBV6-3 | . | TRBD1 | TGTGCCAGCAGTTACAAGACAGGGGGCAGGGATCAGCCCCAGCATTTT | CASSYKTGGRDQPQHF
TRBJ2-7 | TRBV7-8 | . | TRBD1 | TGTGCCAGCAGCCGAATAACCCGACAGGGAAGGGGAAGGGGCTACGAGCAGTACTTC | CASSRITRQGRGRGYEQYF
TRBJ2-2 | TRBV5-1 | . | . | TGCGCCAGCAGCTTATCGGGAGTGAACACCGGGGAGCTGTTTTTT | CASSLSGVNTGELFF
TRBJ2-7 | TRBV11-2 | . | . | TGTGCCAGCAGCTTAGGGTGGGTTGCGGGAACCATCTACGAGCAGTACTTC | CASSLGWVAGTIYEQYF
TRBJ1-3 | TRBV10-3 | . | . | TGTGCCATCAGTGAGTCGTACGGGGGAAACACCATATATTTT | CAISESYGGNTIYF
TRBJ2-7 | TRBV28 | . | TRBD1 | TGTGCCAGCAGTCCCCAACCGGGACAGGGTGAGCAGTACTTC | CASSPQPGQGEQYF
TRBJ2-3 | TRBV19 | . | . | TGTGCCAGTAGTATAGGAAGCCTGATTGCGACAGATACGCAGTATTTT | CASSIGSLIATDTQYF
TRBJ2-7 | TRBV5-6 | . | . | TGTGCCAGCAGCTTGGATCGGGACTTTAGATCCTACGAGCAGTACTTC | CASSLDRDFRSYEQYF
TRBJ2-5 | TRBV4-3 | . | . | TGCGCCAGCAGCCCGGTACTAGCAACTCAAGAGACCCAGTACTTC | CASSPVLATQETQYF
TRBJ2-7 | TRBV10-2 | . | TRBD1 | TGCGCCAGCAGTGAGTTAACAGGGGCTGCGTACTACGAGCAGTACTTC | CASSELTGAAYYEQYF
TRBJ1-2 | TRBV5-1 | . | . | TGCGCCAGCAGCTCGACTATAATACAGGGTGACTATGGCTACACCTTC | CASSSTIIQGDYGYTF
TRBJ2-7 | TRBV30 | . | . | TGTGCCTGGAGTGTAAACAGGGACTACGAGCAGTACTTC | CAWSVNRDYEQYF
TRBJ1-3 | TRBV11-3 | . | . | TGTGCCAGCAGCTTACTTCTGCGTGGAAACACCATATATTTT | CASSLLLRGNTIYF
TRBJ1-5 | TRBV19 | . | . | TGTGCCAGTAGTATAGGGGACTTGTCAAATCAGCCCCAGCATTTT | CASSIGDLSNQPQHF
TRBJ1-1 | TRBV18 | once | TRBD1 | TGTGCCAGCTCACTATCGACAGGGGGGAACACTGAAGCTTTCTTT | CASSLSTGGNTEAFF
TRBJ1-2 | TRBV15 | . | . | TGTGCCACCAGCACCCGGCGACTTGAAAGAGGTGGCTACACCTTC | CATSTRRLERGGYTF
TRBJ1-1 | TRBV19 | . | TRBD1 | TGTGCCAGTACGCCGGGACAGATGAACACTGAAGCTTTCTTT | CASTPGQMNTEAFF
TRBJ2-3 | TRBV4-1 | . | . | TGCGCCAGCAGCCAACCCGGTTTAGCGCGCGGCACAGATACGCAGTATTTT | CASSQPGLARGTDTQYF
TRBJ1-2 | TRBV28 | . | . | TGTGCCATCGCGTCGACGGCCCAGGGTGGCTACACCTTC | CAIASTAQGGYTF
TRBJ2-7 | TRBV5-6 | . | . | TGTGCCAGCAGCTTCGAGCCGGGACAAAACTACGAGCAGTACTTC | CASSFEPGQNYEQYF
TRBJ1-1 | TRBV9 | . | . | TGTGCCAGCAGCGCCCTCCCCACAGGGAACACTGAAGCTTTCTTT | CASSALPTGNTEAFF
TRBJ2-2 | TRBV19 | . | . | TGTGCCAGTAGTATGCCCAGTAAAACCGGGGAGCTGTTTTTT | CASSMPSKTGELFF
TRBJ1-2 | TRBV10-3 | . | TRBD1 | TGTGCCACGCGACAGGGGACCGGGGGCTATGGCTACACCTTC | CATRQGTGGYGYTF
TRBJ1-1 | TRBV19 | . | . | TGTGCCAGTAGTCCCGGGCAGGGTGAAGCTTTCTTT | CASSPGQGEAFF
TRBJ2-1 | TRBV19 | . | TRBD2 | TGTGCCAGTAGTACGCTAGCGGGAGTCGAGCAGTTCTTC | CASSTLAGVEQFF
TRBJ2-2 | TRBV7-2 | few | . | TGTGCCAGCAGCTTGGCGGGGACCGCGAACACCGGGGAGCTGTTTTTT | CASSLAGTANTGELFF
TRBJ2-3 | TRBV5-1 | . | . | TGCGCCAGCAGCTTGGGAGTCGCGTCTAGCACAGATACGCAGTATTTT | CASSLGVASSTDTQYF
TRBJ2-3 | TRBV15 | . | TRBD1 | TGTGCCACCAGCGGAAGCACCGGGACAGGCTACACAGATACGCAGTATTTT | CATSGSTGTGYTDTQYF
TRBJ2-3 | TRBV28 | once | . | TGTGCCAGCAGCCCCACCCCAGGAACAGATACGCAGTATTTT | CASSPTPGTDTQYF
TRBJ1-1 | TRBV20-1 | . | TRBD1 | TGCAGTGCGAGTTTCGGACAGGGCAGGGAAGCTTTCTTT | CSASFGQGREAFF
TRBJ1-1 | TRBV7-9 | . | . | TGTGCCAGCACTATAGTAGCGGAAGGGATGAGCACTGAAGCTTTCTTT | CASTIVAEGMSTEAFF
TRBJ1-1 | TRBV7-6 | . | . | TGTGCCAGCAGCTTAGGGCAGGGAAACACTGAAGCTTTCTTT | CASSLGQGNTEAFF
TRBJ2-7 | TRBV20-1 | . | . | TGCAGTGGGGACTCGACCTACGAGCAGTACTTC | CSGDSTYEQYF
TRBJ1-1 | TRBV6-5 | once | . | TGTGCCAGCAGTTCTGCGAGAGCTTTCTTT | CASSSARAFF